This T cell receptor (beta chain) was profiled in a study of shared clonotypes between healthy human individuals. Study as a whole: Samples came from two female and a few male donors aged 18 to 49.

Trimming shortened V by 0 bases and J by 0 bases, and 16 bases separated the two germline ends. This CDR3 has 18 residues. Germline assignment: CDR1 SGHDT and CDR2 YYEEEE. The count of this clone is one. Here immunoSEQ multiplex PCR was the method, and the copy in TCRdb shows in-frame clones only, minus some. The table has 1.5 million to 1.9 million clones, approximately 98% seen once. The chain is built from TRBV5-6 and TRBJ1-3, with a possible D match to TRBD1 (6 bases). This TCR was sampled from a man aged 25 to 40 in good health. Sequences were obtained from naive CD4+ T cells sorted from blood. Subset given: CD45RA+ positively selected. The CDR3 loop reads CASSLVVQGLLSGNTIYF. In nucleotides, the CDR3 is TGTGCCAGCAGCTTGGTAGTACAGGGACTACTCTCTGGAAACACCATATATTTT.